This T cell receptor (beta chain) comes out of a study of T cells in Graves' hyperthyroidism and ophthalmopathy. Overall study: Specimen type is peripheral blood, collected at initial diagnosis prior to any treatment.

Study findings and constraints: Onset of ophthalmopathy came a median approximately 6.8 months after the model predicted it. Among clonotypes expanded in thyroid above 0.001, most were also found in blood.

Amplification targeted TCR beta CDR3 regions from RNA transcripts. TCR CDR3 underwent first-round RT-PCR with the HTBI primer set. TCRdb used MiXCR to reprocess the multiplex PCR reads, holding one entry per CDR3 protein. This table has around 520,000 distinct CDR3 sequences, around 13% appearing once. This CDR3 contains 15 residues. Deletions cut 4 bases from V and 0 bases from J, with 12 bases between. Per germline, CDR1 LGHDT and CDR2 YNNKEL (reference sequence). This clonotype was seen ten or more times. The antigen is unknown. Patients with uncontrolled infections, other autoimmune diseases, pregnancy or lactation were excluded.

The sample taken for sequencing was blood. This receptor was identified in a woman aged 40 to 49 with Graves' hyperthyroidism. This chain uses TRBV3-1 with TRBJ1-1; D uncertain. The CDR3 bases are TGTGCCAGCAGCCCCCGGACGAACGTGAACACTGAAGCTTTCTTT. Its protein product is CASSPRTNVNTEAFF.